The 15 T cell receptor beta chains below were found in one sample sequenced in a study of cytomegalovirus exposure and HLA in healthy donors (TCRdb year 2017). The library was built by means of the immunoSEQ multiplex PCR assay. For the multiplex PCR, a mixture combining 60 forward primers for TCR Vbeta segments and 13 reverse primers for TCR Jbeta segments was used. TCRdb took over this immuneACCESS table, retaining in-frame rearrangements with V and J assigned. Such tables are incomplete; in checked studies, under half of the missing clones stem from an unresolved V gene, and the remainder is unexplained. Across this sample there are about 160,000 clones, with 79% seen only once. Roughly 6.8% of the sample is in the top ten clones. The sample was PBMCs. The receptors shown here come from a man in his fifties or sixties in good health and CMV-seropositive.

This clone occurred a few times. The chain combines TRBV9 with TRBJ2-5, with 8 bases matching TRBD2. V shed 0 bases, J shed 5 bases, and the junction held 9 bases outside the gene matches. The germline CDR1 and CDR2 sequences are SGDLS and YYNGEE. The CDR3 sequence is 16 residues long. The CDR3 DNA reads TGTGCCAGCAGCGTAGGGGTAGAGCGGGAGCTGGAGACCCAGTACTTC. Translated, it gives CASSVGVERELETQYF.

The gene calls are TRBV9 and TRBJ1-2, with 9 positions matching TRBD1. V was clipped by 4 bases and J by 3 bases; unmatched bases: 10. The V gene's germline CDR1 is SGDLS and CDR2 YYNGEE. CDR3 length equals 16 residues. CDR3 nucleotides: TGTGCCAGCAGCCCCTTCGGGACAGGGAATCACTATGGCTACACCTTC. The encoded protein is CASSPFGTGNHYGYTF.

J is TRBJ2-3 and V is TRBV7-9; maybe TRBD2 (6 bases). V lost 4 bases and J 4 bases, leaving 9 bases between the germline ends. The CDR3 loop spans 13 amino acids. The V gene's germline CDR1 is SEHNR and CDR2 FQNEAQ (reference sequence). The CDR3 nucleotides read TGTGCCAGCAGCTCAGGAGGGCCAGATACGCAGTATTTT. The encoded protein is CASSSGGPDTQYF. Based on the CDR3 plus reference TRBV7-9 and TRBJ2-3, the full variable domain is DTGVSQNPRHKITKRGQNVTFRCDPISEHNRLYWYRQTLGQGPEFLTYFQNEAQLEKSRLLSDRFSAERPKGSFSTLEIQRTEQGDSAMYLCASSSGGPDTQYFGPGTRLTVL.

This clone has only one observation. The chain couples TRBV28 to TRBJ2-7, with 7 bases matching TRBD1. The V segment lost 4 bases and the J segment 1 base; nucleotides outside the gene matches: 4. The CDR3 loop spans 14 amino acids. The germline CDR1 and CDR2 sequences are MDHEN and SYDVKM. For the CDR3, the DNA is TGTGCCAGCAGTTCTATGGGACAGTCCTACGAGCAGTACTTC. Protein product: CASSSMGQSYEQYF. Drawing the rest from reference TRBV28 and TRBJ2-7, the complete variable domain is DVKVTQSSRYLVKRTGEKVFLECVQDMDHENMFWYRQDPGLGLRLIYFSYDVKMKEKGDIPEGYSVSREKKERFSLILESASTNQTSMYLCASSSMGQSYEQYFGPGTRLTVT.

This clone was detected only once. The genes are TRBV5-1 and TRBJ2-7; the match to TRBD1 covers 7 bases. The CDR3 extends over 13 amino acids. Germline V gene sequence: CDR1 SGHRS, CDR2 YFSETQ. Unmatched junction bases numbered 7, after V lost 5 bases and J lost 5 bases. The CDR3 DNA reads TGCGCCAGCAGTTCCGACAGGGTCCACGAGCAGTACTTC. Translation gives CASSSDRVHEQYF.

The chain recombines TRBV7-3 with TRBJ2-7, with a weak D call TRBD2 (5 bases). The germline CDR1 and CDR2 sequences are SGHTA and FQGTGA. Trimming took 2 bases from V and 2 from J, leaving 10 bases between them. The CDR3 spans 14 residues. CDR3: CASSLYHGAYEQYF. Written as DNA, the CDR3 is TGTGCCAGCAGCTTATACCACGGGGCCTACGAGCAGTACTTC.

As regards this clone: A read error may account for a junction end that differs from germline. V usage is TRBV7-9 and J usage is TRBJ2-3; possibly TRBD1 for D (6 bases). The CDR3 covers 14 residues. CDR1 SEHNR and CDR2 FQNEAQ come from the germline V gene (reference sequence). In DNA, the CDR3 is TGTTCCAGCAGCTTAGAAGCAGGGGCAGATACGCAGTATTTT. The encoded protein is CSSSLEAGADTQYF.

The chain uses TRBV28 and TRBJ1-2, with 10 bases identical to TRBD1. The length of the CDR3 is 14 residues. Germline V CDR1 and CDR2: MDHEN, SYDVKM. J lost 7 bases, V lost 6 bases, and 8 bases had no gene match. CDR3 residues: CASRLMGQGSGYTF. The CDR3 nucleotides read TGTGCCAGCAGATTAATGGGACAGGGGTCTGGCTACACCTTC.

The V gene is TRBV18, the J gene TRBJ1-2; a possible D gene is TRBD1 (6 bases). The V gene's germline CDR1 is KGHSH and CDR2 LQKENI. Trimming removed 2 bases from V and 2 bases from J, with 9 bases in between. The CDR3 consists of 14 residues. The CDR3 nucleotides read TGTGCCAGCTCACCATCGCAGGGGAACTATGGCTACACCTTC. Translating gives CASSPSQGNYGYTF.

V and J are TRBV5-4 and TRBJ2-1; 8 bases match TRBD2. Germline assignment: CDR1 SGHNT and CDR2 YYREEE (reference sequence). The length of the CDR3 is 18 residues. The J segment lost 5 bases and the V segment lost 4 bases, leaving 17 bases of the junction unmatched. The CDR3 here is CASSKAGAASGYDNEQFF. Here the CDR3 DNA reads TGTGCCAGCAGCAAAGCGGGAGCGGCTTCCGGTTATGACAATGAGCAGTTCTTC. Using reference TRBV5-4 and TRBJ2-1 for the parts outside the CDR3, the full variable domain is ETGVTQSPTHLIKTRGQQVTLRCSSQSGHNTVSWYQQALGQGPQFIFQYYREEENGRGNFPPRFSGLQFPNYSSELNVNALELDDSALYLCASSKAGAASGYDNEQFFGPGTRLTVL.

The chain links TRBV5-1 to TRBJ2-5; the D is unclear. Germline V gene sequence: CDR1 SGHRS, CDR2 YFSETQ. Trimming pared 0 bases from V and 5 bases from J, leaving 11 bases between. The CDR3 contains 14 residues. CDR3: CASSLGQAGETQYF. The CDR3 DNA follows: TGCGCCAGCAGCTTGGGGCAGGCTGGGGAGACCCAGTACTTC.

The CDR3 reads CASSLGDRTGSYEQYF. The CDR3, as DNA: TGTGCCAGCAGCTTAGGTGATCGGACAGGTTCCTACGAGCAGTACTTC. The V call is TRBV7-9, the J call TRBJ2-7; 7 bases map to TRBD1. V lost 1 base to trimming and J lost 1 base; unmatched junction nucleotides: 7. From germline, CDR1 is SEHNR and CDR2 FQNEAQ (reference sequence). This CDR3 is built from 16 residues.

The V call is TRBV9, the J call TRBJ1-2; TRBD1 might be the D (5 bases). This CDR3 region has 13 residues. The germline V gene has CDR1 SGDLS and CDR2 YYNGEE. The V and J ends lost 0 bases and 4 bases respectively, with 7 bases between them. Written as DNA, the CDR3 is TGTGCCAGCAGCGTAGGGACACCCTATGGCTACACCTTC. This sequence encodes CASSVGTPYGYTF.

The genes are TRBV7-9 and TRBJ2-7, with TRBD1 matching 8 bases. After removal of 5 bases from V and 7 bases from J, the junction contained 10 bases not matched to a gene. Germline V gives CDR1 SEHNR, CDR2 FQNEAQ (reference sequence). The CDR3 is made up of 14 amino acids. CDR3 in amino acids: CASSGGDRRFEQYF. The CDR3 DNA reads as TGTGCCAGCAGCGGCGGGGACAGGCGGTTTGAGCAGTACTTC.

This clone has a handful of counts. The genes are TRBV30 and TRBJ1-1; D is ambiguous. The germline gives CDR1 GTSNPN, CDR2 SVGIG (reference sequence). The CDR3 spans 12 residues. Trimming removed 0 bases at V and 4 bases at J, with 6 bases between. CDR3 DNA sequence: TGTGCCTGGAGTGTATTATCCACTGAAGCTTTCTTT. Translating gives CAWSVLSTEAFF.